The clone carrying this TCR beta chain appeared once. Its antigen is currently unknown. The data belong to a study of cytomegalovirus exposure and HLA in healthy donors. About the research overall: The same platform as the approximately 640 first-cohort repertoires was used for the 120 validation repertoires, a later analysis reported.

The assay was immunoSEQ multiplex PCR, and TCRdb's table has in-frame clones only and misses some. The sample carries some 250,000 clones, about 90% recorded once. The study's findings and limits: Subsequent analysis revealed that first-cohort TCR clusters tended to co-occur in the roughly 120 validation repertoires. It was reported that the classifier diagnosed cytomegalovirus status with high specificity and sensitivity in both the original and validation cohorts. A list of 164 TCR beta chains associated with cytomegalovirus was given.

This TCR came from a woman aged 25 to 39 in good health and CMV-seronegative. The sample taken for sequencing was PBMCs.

The CDR3 DNA sequence: TGCAGCGTTGTTAGCGGGAGTTACAATGAGCAGTTCTTC. Residues: CSVVSGSYNEQFF. V gene TRBV29-1 combines with J gene TRBJ2-1; 9 bases align to TRBD2. The J segment lost 4 bases and the V segment lost 4 bases, leaving 2 bases of the junction unmatched. Germline loops: CDR1 SQVTM, CDR2 ANQGSEA. The CDR3 runs 13 residues.